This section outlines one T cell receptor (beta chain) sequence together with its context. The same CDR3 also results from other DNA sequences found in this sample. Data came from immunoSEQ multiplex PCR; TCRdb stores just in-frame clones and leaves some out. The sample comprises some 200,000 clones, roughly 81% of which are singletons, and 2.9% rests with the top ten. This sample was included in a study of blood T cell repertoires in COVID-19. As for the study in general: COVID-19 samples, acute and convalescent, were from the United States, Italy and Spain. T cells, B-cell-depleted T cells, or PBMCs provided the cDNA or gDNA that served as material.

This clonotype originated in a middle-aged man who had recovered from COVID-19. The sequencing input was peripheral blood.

CDR3 bases: TGTGCCAGCAGTTTGAGGGATACGCAGTATTTT. Amino acids: CASSLRDTQYF. The chain links TRBV12-3 or TRBV12-4 to TRBJ2-3, with no clear D. V was trimmed by 3 bases and J by 6 bases, leaving 4 bases between them. There are 11 residues in the CDR3.